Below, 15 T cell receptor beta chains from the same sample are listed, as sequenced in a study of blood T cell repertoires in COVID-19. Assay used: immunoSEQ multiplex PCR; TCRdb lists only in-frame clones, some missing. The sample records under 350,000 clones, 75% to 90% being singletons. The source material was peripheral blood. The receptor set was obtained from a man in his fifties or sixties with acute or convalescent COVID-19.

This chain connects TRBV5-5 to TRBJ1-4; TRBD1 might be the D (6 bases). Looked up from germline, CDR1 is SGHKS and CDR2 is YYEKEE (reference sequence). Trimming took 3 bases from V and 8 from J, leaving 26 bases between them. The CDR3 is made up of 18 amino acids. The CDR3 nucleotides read TGTGCCAGCAGCTCAGGACCGGGACAAGTGTGGCAGGAGGAAAAACTGTTTTTT. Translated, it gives CASSSGPGQVWQEEKLFF.

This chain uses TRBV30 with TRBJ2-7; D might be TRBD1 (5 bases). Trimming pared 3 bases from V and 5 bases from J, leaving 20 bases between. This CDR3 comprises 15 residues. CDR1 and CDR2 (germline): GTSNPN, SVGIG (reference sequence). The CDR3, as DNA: TGTGCCTGGAGGAGGTTTCCCCAGGGCCCCCACGAGCAGTACTTC. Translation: CAWRRFPQGPHEQYF.

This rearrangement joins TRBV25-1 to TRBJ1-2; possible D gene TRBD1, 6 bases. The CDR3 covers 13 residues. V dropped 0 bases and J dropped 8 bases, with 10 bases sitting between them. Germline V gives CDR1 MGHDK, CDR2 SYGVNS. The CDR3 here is CASSEYNRDGYTF. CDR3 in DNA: TGTGCCAGCAGTGAATATAACAGGGACGGCTACACCTTC.

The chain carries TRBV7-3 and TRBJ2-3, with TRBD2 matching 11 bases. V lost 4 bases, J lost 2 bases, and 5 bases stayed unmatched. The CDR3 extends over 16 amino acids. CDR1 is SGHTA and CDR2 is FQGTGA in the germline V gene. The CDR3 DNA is TGTGCCAGCAGCTACACTAGCGGGGGATACACAGATACGCAGTATTTT. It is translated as CASSYTSGGYTDTQYF.

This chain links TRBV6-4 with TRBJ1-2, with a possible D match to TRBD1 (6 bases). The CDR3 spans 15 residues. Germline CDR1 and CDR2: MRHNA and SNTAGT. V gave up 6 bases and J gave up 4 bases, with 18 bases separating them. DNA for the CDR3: TGTGCCAGCAGCGATACTCCAGGGGTTCGCTATGGCTACACCTTC. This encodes CASSDTPGVRYGYTF.

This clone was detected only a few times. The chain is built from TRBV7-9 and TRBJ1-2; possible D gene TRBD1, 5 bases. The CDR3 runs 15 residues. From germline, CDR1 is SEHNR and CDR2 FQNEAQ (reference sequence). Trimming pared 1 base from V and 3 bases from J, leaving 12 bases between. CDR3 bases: TGTGCCAGCAGCTTAGGGGGCAGGGCCTACTATGGCTACACCTTC. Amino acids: CASSLGGRAYYGYTF.

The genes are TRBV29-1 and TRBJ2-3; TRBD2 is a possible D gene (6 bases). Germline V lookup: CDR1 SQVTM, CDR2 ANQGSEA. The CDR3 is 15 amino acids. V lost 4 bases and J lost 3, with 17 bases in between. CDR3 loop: CSVVKTGVFTDTQYF. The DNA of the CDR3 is TGCAGCGTTGTAAAAACGGGGGTCTTTACAGATACGCAGTATTTT.

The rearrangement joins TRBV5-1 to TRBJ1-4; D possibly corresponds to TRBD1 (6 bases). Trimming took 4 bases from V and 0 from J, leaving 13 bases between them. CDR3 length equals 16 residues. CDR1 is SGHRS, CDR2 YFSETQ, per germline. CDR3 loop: CASSITGSATNEKLFF. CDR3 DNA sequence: TGCGCCAGCAGCATAACAGGGTCTGCAACTAATGAAAAACTGTTTTTT.

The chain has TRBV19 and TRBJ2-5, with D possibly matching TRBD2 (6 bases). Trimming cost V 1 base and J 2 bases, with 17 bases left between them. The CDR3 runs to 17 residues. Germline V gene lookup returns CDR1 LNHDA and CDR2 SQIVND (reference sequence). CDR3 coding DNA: TGTGCCAGTAGTATAGGAGGGCCAAGGAGCGGGCAAGAGACCCAGTACTTC. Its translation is CASSIGGPRSGQETQYF.

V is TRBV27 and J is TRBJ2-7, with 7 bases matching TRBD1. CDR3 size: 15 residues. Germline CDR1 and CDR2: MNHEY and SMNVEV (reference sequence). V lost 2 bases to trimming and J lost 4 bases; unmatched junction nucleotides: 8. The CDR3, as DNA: TGTGCCAGCAGTTTAAAGGGACAGCTAGGGTACGAGCAGTACTTC. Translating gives CASSLKGQLGYEQYF.

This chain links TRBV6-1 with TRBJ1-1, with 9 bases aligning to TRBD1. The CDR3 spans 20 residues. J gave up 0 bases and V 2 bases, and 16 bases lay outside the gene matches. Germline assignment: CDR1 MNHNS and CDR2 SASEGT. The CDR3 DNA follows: TGTGCCAGCAGTGAATATCGTCTTCGGGGGACAGGGTTCATGAACACTGAAGCTTTCTTT. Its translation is CASSEYRLRGTGFMNTEAFF.

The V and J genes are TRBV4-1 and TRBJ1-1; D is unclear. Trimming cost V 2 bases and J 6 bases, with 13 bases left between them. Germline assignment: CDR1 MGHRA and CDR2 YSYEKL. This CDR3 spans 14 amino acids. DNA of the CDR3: TGCGCCAGCAGCCAAATCGGGGATGGGTCTGAAGCTTTCTTT. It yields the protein CASSQIGDGSEAFF.

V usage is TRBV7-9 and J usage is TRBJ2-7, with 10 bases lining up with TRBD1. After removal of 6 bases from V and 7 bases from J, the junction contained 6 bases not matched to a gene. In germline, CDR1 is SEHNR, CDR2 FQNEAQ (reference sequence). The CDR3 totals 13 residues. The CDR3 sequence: CASSRQGAGEQYF. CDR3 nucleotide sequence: TGTGCCAGCAGTCGACAGGGGGCGGGGGAGCAGTACTTC.

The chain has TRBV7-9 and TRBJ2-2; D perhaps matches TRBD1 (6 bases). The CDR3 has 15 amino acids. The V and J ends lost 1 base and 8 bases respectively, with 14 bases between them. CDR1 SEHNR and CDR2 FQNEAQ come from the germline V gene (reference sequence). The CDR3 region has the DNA TGTGCCAGCAGCTTAGTCTTCAGGGGAGAGGGGGAGCTGTTTTTT. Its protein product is CASSLVFRGEGELFF.

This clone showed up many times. The DNA for the CDR3 is TGTGCCAGCACTTTTCTGACAGGGGGATATGGCTACACCTTC. Protein: CASTFLTGGYGYTF. The chain links TRBV6-5 to TRBJ1-2; 9 bases align to TRBD1. The CDR3 is 14 residues long. Germline V gene lookup returns CDR1 MNHEY and CDR2 SVGAGI. J lost 5 bases, V lost 7 bases, and 8 bases had no gene match.